This TCR beta chain comes out of a study of long-term antiretroviral therapy in people with HIV. The assay used was immunoSEQ (version v3.0), run at survey level. TCRdb's table, derived via immunoSEQ multiplex PCR, lists solely in-frame clones and lacks some. The sample includes about 20,000 clones, approximately 88% seen only once; the top ten take approximately 8.8%. Germline loops: CDR1 SGHKS, CDR2 YYEKEE (reference sequence). The CDR3 spans 13 residues. Trimming cost V 0 bases and J 10 bases, with 11 bases left between them. To note about this clone: Its antigen is as yet unknown.

Findings of the study overall: Blood specimens, gathered between about 2003 and 2018, were possibly obtained under older ART regimens.

This receptor was taken from a woman in her 40s with HIV. The rearrangement uses TRBV5-5 and TRBJ1-3; D is unclear. The sample here was unsorted PBMCs, taken 1.2 years after starting antiretroviral therapy. The CDR3 protein is CASSLGVGGTIYF. The CDR3, as DNA: TGTGCCAGCAGCTTGGGGGTAGGCGGGACCATATATTTT. Full variable domain (missing parts from reference TRBV5-5 and TRBJ1-3): DAGVTQSPTHLIKTRGQQVTLRCSPISGHKSVSWYQQVLGQGPQFIFQYYEKEERGRGNFPDRFSARQFPNYSSELNVNALLLGDSALYLCASSLGVGGTIYFGEGSWLTVV.